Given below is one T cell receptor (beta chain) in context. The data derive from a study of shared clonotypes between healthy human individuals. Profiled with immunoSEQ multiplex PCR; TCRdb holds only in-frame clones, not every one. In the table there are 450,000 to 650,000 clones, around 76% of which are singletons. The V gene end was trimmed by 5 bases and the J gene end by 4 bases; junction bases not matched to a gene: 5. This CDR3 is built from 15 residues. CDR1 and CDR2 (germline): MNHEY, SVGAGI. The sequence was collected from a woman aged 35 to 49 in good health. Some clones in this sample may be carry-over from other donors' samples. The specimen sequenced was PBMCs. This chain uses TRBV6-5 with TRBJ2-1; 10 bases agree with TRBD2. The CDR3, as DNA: TGTGCCAGCAGTCCCGGGACTAGCGATTACAATGAGCAGTTCTTC. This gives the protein CASSPGTSDYNEQFF.